Listed here are 4 T cell receptor beta chains from one sample, sequenced in a study of vaccination effects on CD4 cells after COVID-19. No cognate antigen is known for these TCRs. Within the ViraFEST assay, antigen-specific CD4+ T cells underwent expansion with viral peptide pools prior to sequencing. The culture ran for 10 days, and then CD4+ T cells were isolated. The healthy vaccine recipients, who had no prior SARS-CoV-2 infection, showed negative nucleocapsid antibodies. Assay: immunoSEQ multiplex PCR; the TCRdb copy retains only in-frame clones and omits some. Of 30,000 to 45,000 clones in the sample, about two thirds were seen once. The specimen comprised CD4+ T cells from PBMCs cultured with SARS-CoV-2 spike peptides, sampled before COVID-19 vaccination. Receptor source: a human donor who received a COVID-19 vaccine.

In this sample, this clone turned up a few times. The rearrangement joins TRBV29-1 to TRBJ1-2; a possible D gene is TRBD1 (5 bases). There are 12 residues in the CDR3. Germline CDR1 SQVTM, CDR2 ANQGSEA. V shed 1 base and J shed 7 bases, with 10 bases lying between them. DNA for the CDR3: TGCAGCGTTGAAGGGTCGGGGGGTGGCTACACCTTC. Translated: CSVEGSGGGYTF.

This sequence joins TRBV7-9 and TRBJ2-5; no clear D gene. The CDR3 length is 14 residues. V was shortened by 0 bases and J by 2 bases, with 7 bases between the two germline ends. Germline assignment: CDR1 SEHNR and CDR2 FQNEAQ (reference sequence). The CDR3 bases are TGTGCCAGCAGCTTAGCGACCTCACAAGAGACCCAGTACTTC. This gives the protein CASSLATSQETQYF.

The chain has TRBV7-2 and TRBJ2-4; D remains ambiguous. Germline CDR1 and CDR2: SGHTA and FQGNSA. The CDR3 contains 16 residues. Trimming removed 1 base at V and 0 bases at J, with 10 bases between. CDR3 sequence: CASSLVQVLAKNIQYF. Here the CDR3 DNA reads TGTGCCAGCAGCTTAGTCCAGGTACTAGCCAAAAACATTCAGTACTTC.

This clone showed up just a few times. The CDR3 DNA reads TGTGCCAGTAAGCGACAGGAGAATAACTATGGCTACACCTTC. Encoded protein: CASKRQENNYGYTF. The V gene is TRBV19, the J gene TRBJ1-2; weak D call: TRBD1 (6 bases). CDR1 is LNHDA and CDR2 is SQIVND in the germline V gene (reference sequence). Between the trimmed V and J ends, which lost 7 bases and 1 base, there was a span of 13 bases. The CDR3 is 14 amino acids.